The 6 T cell receptor beta chains reported below all come from one sample, sequenced in a study of regulatory T cells in long-lasting Graves disease. Time point in this sample: persistent/refractory GD, antithyroid drugs over 5 years with positive TRAb. Following extraction of RNA from PBMCs, that RNA was used to make the TCR library. Construction of TCR beta libraries relied on iRepertoire HTBI primers and on Arm-PCR targeting CDR3 regions. TCRdb reanalysed the multiplex PCR reads using MiXCR and keeps one entry per CDR3 protein. The table has 700,000 or so distinct CDR3 sequences, about 30% seen once. This sample comprised peripheral blood mononuclear cells (PBMCs), obtained when the disease was refractory, from a patient treated with antithyroid drugs. The receptors stem from a female donor with Graves disease.

This clonotype has at least ten counts. The rearrangement uses TRBV11-2 and TRBJ1-5; D is unresolved. The CDR3 has 13 amino acids. In germline, CDR1 is SGHAT, CDR2 FQNNGV. V lost 1 base, J lost 3 bases, and 4 bases lay in between. In DNA, the CDR3 is TGTGCCAGCAGCTTAGTCACCAATCAGCCCCAGCATTTT. The encoded protein is CASSLVTNQPQHF.

This clonotype was picked up a small number of times. The rearrangement joins TRBV6-2 or TRBV6-3 to TRBJ2-7; TRBD2 agrees at 12 bases. Per the germline V gene, CDR1 is MNHEY and CDR2 is SVGEGT. V gave up 0 bases and J gave up 7 bases; unmatched junction bases: 10. This CDR3 is 17 amino acids long. The CDR3 bases are TGTGCCAGCAGTTACTCCCAGTCGCTAGCGGGAGGGAGTGAGCAGTACTTC. Translation gives CASSYSQSLAGGSEQYF.

As to this clonotype: The missing conserved phenylalanine or tryptophan at the end of this CDR3 makes a read error likely. V usage is TRBV6-2 or TRBV6-3 and J usage is TRBJ2-2, with a possible D match to TRBD2 (6 bases). CDR3 size: 12 residues. CDR1 MNHEY and CDR2 SVGEGT come from the germline V gene. CDR3 sequence: CASRLLTGGLFS. The CDR3 nucleotides read TGTGCCAGCCGCCTCCTCACCGGGGGGCTGTTTTCT.

V is TRBV19 and J is TRBJ1-1, with unresolved D. From germline, CDR1 is LNHDA and CDR2 SQIVND (reference sequence). V dropped 5 bases and J dropped 8 bases, with 12 bases sitting between them. The CDR3 contains 12 residues. The CDR3 DNA sequence: TGTGCCAGTAGTGTTATAGGCAGAGAAGCTTTCTTT. Encoded protein: CASSVIGREAFF.

The chain links TRBV3-1 to TRBJ2-5; 9 bases map to TRBD2. The J call may be incorrect, as the DNA end agrees better with TRBJ2-7. CDR3 size: 16 residues. Germline CDR1 is LGHDT and CDR2 is YNNKEL (reference sequence). The CDR3: CASSQALAGRGYEQYF. The CDR3 nucleotides read TGTGCCAGCAGCCAAGCTCTAGCGGGACGAGGATACGAGCAGTACTTC.

In this sample, this clonotype turned up a few times. J is TRBJ1-1 and V is TRBV9; a weak D match, TRBD1 (5 bases). This CDR3 has 16 residues. Germline loops: CDR1 SGDLS, CDR2 YYNGEE. V lost 3 bases and J lost 1, with 16 bases in between. In nucleotides, the CDR3 is TGTGCCAGCAGCGGAAGCCCGGGACGGAGGAACACTGAAGCTTTCTTT. It encodes CASSGSPGRRNTEAFF.